The present TCR beta chain was sequenced within a study of cytomegalovirus exposure and HLA in healthy donors. General study results and limits: The listing of 160 or so TCR beta chains classed them as cytomegalovirus-associated.

With 1 base removed from V and 1 base from J, the gap between germline ends came to 11 bases. CDR3 length: 16 residues. CDR1 and CDR2 (germline): SGHVS, FNYEAQ. The table came from immunoSEQ multiplex PCR; TCRdb's copy has only in-frame clones and leaves some out. This sample has some 150,000 clones, with roughly 91% found just once. As for this clone: Its cognate antigen is unknown.

The sample taken for sequencing was PBMCs. The V gene is TRBV7-6, the J gene TRBJ2-1, with a possible D match to TRBD1 (6 bases). This clonotype was sampled from a young woman in good health and CMV-seropositive. The CDR3 region has the DNA TGTGCCAGCAGCTTAGTTACAGGGTATTCCTACAATGAGCAGTTCTTC. It encodes CASSLVTGYSYNEQFF. The variable domain in full, completed from reference TRBV7-6 and TRBJ2-1, reads GAGVSQSPRYKVTKRGQDVALRCDPISGHVSLYWYRQALGQGPEFLTYFNYEAQQDKSGLPNDRFSAERPEGSISTLTIQRTEQRDSAMYRCASSLVTGYSYNEQFFGPGTRLTVL.